This section outlines one T cell receptor beta chain sequence together with its context. As yet, its antigen is unknown. The data were obtained in a study of T cells after yellow fever vaccination. TCRdb re-called the 5' RACE reads with MiXCR, one entry per CDR3 protein. The repertoire has some 350,000 distinct CDR3 sequences, around a tenth of them found once; the top ten carry roughly 18%. Study-level results: Researchers cautioned that FACS-sorted repertoires could harbor abundant clonotypes contaminating from the bulk population. Clonotypes shared by both compartments, CD4 and CD8, made up a small share.

The ends lost 0 bases at V and 4 bases at J; junction bases unmatched: 5. Germline CDR1 and CDR2: LGHNA and YSLEER. The CDR3 has 15 amino acids. The source was PBMCs, collected on the day of the first yellow fever vaccination. This chain links TRBV4-3 with TRBJ1-1, with 7 bases that match TRBD1. The clonotype comes from a man younger than 30 who received the YFV17D yellow fever vaccine. Here the CDR3 DNA reads TGCGCCAGCAGCCAAGACCCCGCAGGGGGCACTGAAGCTTTCTTT. It translates to CASSQDPAGGTEAFF.